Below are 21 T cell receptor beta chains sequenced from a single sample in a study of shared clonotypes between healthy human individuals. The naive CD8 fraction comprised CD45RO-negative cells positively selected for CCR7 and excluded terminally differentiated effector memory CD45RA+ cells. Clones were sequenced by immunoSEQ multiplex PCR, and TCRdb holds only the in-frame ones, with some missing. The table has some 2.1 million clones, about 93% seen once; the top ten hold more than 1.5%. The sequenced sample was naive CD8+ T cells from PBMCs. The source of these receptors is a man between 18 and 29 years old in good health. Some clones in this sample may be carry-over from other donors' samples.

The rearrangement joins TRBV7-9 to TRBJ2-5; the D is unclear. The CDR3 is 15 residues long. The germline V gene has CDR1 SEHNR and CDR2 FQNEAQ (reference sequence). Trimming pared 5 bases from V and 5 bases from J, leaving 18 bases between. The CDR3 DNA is TGTGCCAGCAGCCCGGACCTCGGAGTCCCGGAGACCCAGTACTTC. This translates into CASSPDLGVPETQYF.

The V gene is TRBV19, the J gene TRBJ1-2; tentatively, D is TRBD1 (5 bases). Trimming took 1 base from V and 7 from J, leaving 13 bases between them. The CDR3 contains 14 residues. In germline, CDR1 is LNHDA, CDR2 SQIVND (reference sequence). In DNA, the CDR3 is TGTGCCAGTAGTATAGCCGGTGGGGCCCGTGGCTACACCTTC. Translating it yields CASSIAGGARGYTF.

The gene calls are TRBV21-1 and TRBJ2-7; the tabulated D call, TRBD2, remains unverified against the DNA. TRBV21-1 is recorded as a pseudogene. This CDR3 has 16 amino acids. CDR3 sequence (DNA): TGTGCCAGCAGCAAAGCTACGACTAGCAGGACCTACGAGCAGTACTTC. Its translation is CASSKATTSRTYEQYF.

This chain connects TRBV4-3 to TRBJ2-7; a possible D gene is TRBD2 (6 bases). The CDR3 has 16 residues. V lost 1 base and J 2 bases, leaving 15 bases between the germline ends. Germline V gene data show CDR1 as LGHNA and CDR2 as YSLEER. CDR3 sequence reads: CASSQAVGRGTYEQYF. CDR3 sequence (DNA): TGCGCCAGCAGCCAAGCGGTGGGACGGGGGACCTACGAGCAGTACTTC.

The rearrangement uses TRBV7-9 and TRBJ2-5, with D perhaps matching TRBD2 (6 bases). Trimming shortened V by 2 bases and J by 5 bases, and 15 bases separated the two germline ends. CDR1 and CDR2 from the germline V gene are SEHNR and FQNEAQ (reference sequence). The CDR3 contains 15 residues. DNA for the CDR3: TGTGCCAGCAGCTTAAGTCTGTGGGGGGAGGAGACCCAGTACTTC. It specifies CASSLSLWGEETQYF.

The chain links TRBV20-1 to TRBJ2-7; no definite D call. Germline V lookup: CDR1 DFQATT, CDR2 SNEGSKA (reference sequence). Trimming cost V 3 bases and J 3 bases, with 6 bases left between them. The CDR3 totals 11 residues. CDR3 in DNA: TGCAGTGCTAGCACGGACTACGAGCAGTACTTC. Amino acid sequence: CSASTDYEQYF.

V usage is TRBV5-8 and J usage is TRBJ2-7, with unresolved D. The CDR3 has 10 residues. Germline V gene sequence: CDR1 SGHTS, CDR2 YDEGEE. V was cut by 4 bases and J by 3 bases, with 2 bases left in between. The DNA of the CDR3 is TGTGCCAGCAGCATCTACGAGCAGTACTTC. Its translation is CASSIYEQYF.

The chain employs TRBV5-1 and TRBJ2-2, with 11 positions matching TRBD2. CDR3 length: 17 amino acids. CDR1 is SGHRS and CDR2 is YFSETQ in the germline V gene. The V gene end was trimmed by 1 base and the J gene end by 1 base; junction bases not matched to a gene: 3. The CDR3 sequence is CASSLSLAGENTGELFF. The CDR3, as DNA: TGCGCCAGCAGCTTGTCACTAGCGGGGGAGAACACCGGGGAGCTGTTTTTT.

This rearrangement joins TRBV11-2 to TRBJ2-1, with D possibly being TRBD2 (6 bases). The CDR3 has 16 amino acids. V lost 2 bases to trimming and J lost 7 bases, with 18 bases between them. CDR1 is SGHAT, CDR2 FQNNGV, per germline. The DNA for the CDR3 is TGTGCCAGCAGCTTACTTTTCAGGGAGGATTGGAATGAGCAGTTCTTC. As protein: CASSLLFREDWNEQFF.

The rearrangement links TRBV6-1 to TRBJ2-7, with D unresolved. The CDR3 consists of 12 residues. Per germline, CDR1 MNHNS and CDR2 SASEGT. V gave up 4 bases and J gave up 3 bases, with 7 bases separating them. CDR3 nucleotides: TGTGCCAGCAGTGCTGGCGGCTACGAGCAGTACTTC. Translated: CASSAGGYEQYF.

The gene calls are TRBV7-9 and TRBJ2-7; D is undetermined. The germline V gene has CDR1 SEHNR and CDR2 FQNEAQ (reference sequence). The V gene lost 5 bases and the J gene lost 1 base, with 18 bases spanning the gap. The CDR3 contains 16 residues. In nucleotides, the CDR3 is TGTGCCAGCAGCACCGGGCCGGTGCACGTTTCCTACGAGCAGTACTTC. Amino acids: CASSTGPVHVSYEQYF.

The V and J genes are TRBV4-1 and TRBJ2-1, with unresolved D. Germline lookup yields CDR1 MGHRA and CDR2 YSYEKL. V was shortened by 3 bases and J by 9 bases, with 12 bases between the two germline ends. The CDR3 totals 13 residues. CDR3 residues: CASSQIYEIEQFF. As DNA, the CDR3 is TGCGCCAGCAGCCAGATTTACGAGATTGAGCAGTTCTTC.

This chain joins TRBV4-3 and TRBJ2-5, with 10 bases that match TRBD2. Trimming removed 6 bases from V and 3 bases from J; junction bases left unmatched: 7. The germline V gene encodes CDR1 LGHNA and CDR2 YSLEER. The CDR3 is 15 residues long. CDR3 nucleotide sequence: TGCGCCAGCAGTTACGGACTAGCGGAAAAAGAGACCCAGTACTTC. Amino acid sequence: CASSYGLAEKETQYF.

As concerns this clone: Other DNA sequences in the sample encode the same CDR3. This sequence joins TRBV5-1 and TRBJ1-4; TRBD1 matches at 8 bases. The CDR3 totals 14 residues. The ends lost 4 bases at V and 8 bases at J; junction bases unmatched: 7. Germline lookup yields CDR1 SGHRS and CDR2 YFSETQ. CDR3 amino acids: CASSLDRGDEKLFF. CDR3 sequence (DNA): TGCGCCAGCAGCCTAGACAGGGGAGACGAAAAACTGTTTTTT.

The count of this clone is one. CDR3 region: CASSLGPGLANEQFF. The DNA for the CDR3 is TGTGCCAGCAGCTTAGGCCCGGGACTAGCGAATGAGCAGTTCTTC. The chain couples TRBV7-9 to TRBJ2-1, with 10 nucleotides matching TRBD2. After removal of 1 base from V and 7 bases from J, the junction contained 4 bases not matched to a gene. Germline-derived CDR1 and CDR2 are SEHNR and FQNEAQ (reference sequence). There are 15 residues in the CDR3.

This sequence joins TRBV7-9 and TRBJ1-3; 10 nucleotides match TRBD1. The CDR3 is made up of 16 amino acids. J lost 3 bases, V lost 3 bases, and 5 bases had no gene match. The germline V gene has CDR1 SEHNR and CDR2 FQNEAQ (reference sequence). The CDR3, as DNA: TGTGCCAGCAGCTTTCCGACAGGGGGCCTTGGAAACACCATATATTTT. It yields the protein CASSFPTGGLGNTIYF.

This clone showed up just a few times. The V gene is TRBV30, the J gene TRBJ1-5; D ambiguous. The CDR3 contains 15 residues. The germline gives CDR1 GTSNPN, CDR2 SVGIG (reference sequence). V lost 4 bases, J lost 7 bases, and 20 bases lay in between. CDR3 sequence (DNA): TGTGCCTGGACCCCGGCGGTACCCCGCGGGCAGCCCCAGCATTTT. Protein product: CAWTPAVPRGQPQHF.

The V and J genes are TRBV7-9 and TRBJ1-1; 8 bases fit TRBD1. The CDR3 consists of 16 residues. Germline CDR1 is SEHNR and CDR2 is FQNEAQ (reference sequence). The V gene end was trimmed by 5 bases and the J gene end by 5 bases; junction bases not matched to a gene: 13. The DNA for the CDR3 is TGTGCCAGCAGCCTGAACACAGGGGGGTATAGGACTGAAGCTTTCTTT. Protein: CASSLNTGGYRTEAFF.

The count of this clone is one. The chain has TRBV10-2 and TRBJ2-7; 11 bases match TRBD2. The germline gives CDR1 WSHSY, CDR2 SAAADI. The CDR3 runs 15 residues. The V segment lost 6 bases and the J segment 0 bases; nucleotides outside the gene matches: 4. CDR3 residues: CASRYGTSGSYEQYF. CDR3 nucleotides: TGCGCCAGCAGATACGGGACTAGCGGCTCCTACGAGCAGTACTTC.

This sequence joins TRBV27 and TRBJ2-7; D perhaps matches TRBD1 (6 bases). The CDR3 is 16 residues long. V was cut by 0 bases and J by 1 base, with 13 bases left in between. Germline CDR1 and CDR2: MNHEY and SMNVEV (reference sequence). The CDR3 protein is CASSLSMGTKSYEQYF. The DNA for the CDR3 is TGTGCCAGCAGTTTATCGATGGGGACAAAGTCCTACGAGCAGTACTTC.

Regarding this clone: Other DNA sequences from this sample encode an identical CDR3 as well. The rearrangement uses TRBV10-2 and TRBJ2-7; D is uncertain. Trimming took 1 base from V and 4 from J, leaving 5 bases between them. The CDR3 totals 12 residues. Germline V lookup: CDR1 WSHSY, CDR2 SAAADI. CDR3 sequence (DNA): TGCGCCAGCAGTGAGTTGAGTTACGAGCAGTACTTC. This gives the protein CASSELSYEQYF.